Following are 29 T cell receptor beta chains from one sample sequenced in a study of CXCR3-negative and CXCR3-positive naive CD8 T cells. Carrying UMI labels, the TRB cDNA libraries were prepared through 5' RACE. One entry per CDR3 protein, without DNA, is what TCRdb gives after re-calling the 5' RACE reads. This sample's table reports tens of thousands of distinct CDR3 sequences. The sequencing sample was made of naive CXCR3- CD8+ T cells from blood. Sample subset: CD45RO-CCR7+CD27+CD95- naive CD8+ T cells lacking CXCR3 (TNR3-). The receptor set was obtained from a human donor in good health. Some clones in this sample may be carry-over from other donors' samples.

The gene calls are TRBV7-8 and TRBJ2-1. Per the germline V gene, CDR1 is SGHVS and CDR2 is FQNEAQ. The CDR3 is 16 amino acids. This chain's CDR3 is CASSLSASAAYNEQFF.

The chain links TRBV6-2 or TRBV6-3 to TRBJ2-7; checking the TCRdb D call of TRBD2 is not possible without DNA. CDR1 is MNHEY and CDR2 is SVGEGT in the germline V gene. The CDR3 runs to 16 residues. This CDR3 reads CASSFPGREDDREQYF.

The chain carries TRBV14 and TRBJ1-2. Germline V gives CDR1 SGHDN, CDR2 FVKESK. The CDR3 has 11 residues. CDR3 in amino acids: CASSQSYGYTF. Full variable domain (rest looked up from reference TRBV14 and TRBJ1-2): EAGVTQFPSHSVIEKGQTVTLRCDPISGHDNLYWYRRVMGKEIKFLLHFVKESKQDESGMPNNRFLAERTGGTYSTLKVQPAELEDSGVYFCASSQSYGYTFGSGTRLTVV.

V gene TRBV19 combines with J gene TRBJ1-1; TCRdb names TRBD1, which stays unverified in the absence of DNA. Germline-derived CDR1 and CDR2 are LNHDA and SQIVND (reference sequence). The CDR3 length is 14 residues. CDR3 residues: CASSKATGLTEAFF.

The J gene is TRBJ1-1, the V gene TRBV12-3 or TRBV12-4; TCRdb's D call of TRBD1 is untestable without DNA. This CDR3 contains 15 residues. The CDR3 sequence is CASIFLDSRGQEAFF.

This chain joins TRBV6-4 and TRBJ2-1; TCRdb calls TRBD1, which cannot be checked without DNA. The CDR3 sequence is 16 residues long. CDR1 and CDR2 (germline): MRHNA, SNTAGT. CDR3 amino acids: CASSDGRRASYNEQFF.

The CDR3 loop reads CASSPGADYSYEQYF. This chain links TRBV4-3 with TRBJ2-7. Germline V gives CDR1 LGHNA, CDR2 YSLEER. This CDR3 is built from 15 residues.

The V and J genes are TRBV27 and TRBJ2-1; checking the TCRdb D call of TRBD2 is not possible without DNA. Germline V lookup: CDR1 MNHEY, CDR2 SMNVEV (reference sequence). The CDR3 has 17 residues. CDR3 sequence reads: CASSSAGTSGGYNEQFF.

The rearrangement links TRBV5-1 to TRBJ2-7; with no DNA, the TCRdb D assignment of TRBD1 cannot be verified. In germline, CDR1 is SGHRS, CDR2 YFSETQ. This CDR3 has 16 residues. The CDR3: CASSLGVTGGFYEQYF.

This clonotype is called medium-sized based on its frequency. This chain joins TRBV15 and TRBJ2-1; TCRdb returns TRBD2, unconfirmable since there is no DNA. The CDR3 contains 14 residues. CDR1 and CDR2 (germline): LNHNV, YYDKDF (reference sequence). This CDR3 reads CATGVGLSSNEQFF.

The chain links TRBV7-3 to TRBJ2-1; there is no DNA to check the TCRdb D call of TRBD1. The germline V gene has CDR1 SGHTA and CDR2 FQGTGA. CDR3 size: 15 residues. The CDR3 loop is CASSLRGDPGDEQFF.

The rearrangement joins TRBV29-1 to TRBJ2-2; TCRdb's D call, TRBD2, is unchecked because there is no DNA. The CDR3 runs to 12 residues. Germline V gene sequence: CDR1 SQVTM, CDR2 ANQGSEA. This chain's CDR3 is CSVGSAAGELFF.

The chain is built from TRBV6-2 or TRBV6-3 and TRBJ1-1. CDR3 length: 13 residues. Germline lookup yields CDR1 MNHEY and CDR2 SVGEGT. The CDR3 sequence: CASSYFAQTEAFF.

J is TRBJ2-5 and V is TRBV18. The germline gives CDR1 KGHSH, CDR2 LQKENI. This CDR3 has 15 residues. CDR3 protein: CASSPRSVVQETQYF.

The chain employs TRBV6-2 or TRBV6-3 and TRBJ2-2. The CDR3 runs to 16 residues. From germline, CDR1 is MNHEY and CDR2 SVGEGT. The CDR3 reads CASSYSEQGPTGELFF.

This chain joins TRBV19 and TRBJ2-3; TCRdb lists TRBD1, though no DNA is available to test this call. Germline V gives CDR1 LNHDA, CDR2 SQIVND (reference sequence). The CDR3 is made up of 15 amino acids. CDR3 sequence: CASSGDRSGPDTQYF.

This chain connects TRBV12-3 or TRBV12-4 to TRBJ2-5; TCRdb reports TRBD1, a call that lacks DNA to check it against. The CDR3 totals 16 residues. The CDR3 reads CASSNDSLGFKETQYF.

The rearrangement joins TRBV9 to TRBJ2-5; TCRdb picks TRBD2, but there is no DNA to check that call. Germline CDR1 is SGDLS and CDR2 is YYNGEE. This CDR3 is built from 13 residues. CDR3 loop: CASSADSPETQYF.

The V gene is TRBV4-3, the J gene TRBJ2-3; TCRdb lists TRBD1, though no DNA is available to test this call. The germline CDR1 and CDR2 sequences are LGHNA and YSLEER. This CDR3 region has 14 residues. CDR3 loop: CASSQGDITDTQYF.

J is TRBJ1-1 and V is TRBV19. The germline V gene encodes CDR1 LNHDA and CDR2 SQIVND (reference sequence). CDR3 length equals 11 residues. CDR3 residues: CASSAGTEAFF.

This CDR3 is CASSQDEKGDNEKLFF. The chain employs TRBV3-1 and TRBJ1-4; TCRdb proposes TRBD1, but this gene call is untestable without DNA. This CDR3 region has 16 residues. Germline V CDR1 and CDR2: LGHDT, YNNKEL (reference sequence).

The chain recombines TRBV7-3 with TRBJ2-3; TCRdb indicates TRBD1, and absent DNA this call remains unverified. CDR3 length equals 15 residues. Germline CDR1 SGHTA, CDR2 FQGTGA. This CDR3 is CASSRDRGQSDTQYF.

The chain combines TRBV20-1 with TRBJ1-1; TCRdb selects TRBD1, and the lack of DNA leaves this call unchecked. This CDR3 has 16 amino acids. Germline CDR1 and CDR2: DFQATT and SNEGSKA (reference sequence). CDR3 loop: CSARALNRVGNTEAFF.

V gene TRBV9 combines with J gene TRBJ2-1; the TRBD1 assignment by TCRdb is unverifiable without DNA. The CDR3 contains 16 residues. Germline values: CDR1 SGDLS, CDR2 YYNGEE. The CDR3 sequence: CASSAIQGALYNEQFF.

The chain couples TRBV4-3 to TRBJ2-7; the D call from TCRdb, TRBD1, cannot be confirmed without DNA. This CDR3 contains 16 residues. Germline V gene sequence: CDR1 LGHNA, CDR2 YSLEER. CDR3 sequence reads: CASSQDRQGSSYEQYF.

The V gene is TRBV20-1, the J gene TRBJ2-1; without DNA, the TCRdb call of TRBD2 cannot be checked. CDR3 length: 14 residues. CDR1 and CDR2 (germline): DFQATT, SNEGSKA (reference sequence). The CDR3: CSASGTSSYNEQFF.

V gene TRBV9 combines with J gene TRBJ2-3; TCRdb outputs TRBD2, but without DNA this stays unchecked. The CDR3 is 18 residues long. Germline loops: CDR1 SGDLS, CDR2 YYNGEE. The CDR3 loop reads CASSVRLAGADLTDTQYF.

CDR3 sequence reads: CASSEGTGEQYF. The rearrangement uses TRBV2 and TRBJ2-7; TCRdb lists TRBD1, though no DNA is available to test this call. Germline CDR1 SNHLY, CDR2 FYNNEI. This CDR3 is 12 amino acids long.

The chain joins TRBV14 to TRBJ2-3; TCRdb's assignment of TRBD2 cannot be checked, as there is no DNA. Per the germline V gene, CDR1 is SGHDN and CDR2 is FVKESK. There are 15 residues in the CDR3. The CDR3 reads CASSHGTSGTDTQYF.